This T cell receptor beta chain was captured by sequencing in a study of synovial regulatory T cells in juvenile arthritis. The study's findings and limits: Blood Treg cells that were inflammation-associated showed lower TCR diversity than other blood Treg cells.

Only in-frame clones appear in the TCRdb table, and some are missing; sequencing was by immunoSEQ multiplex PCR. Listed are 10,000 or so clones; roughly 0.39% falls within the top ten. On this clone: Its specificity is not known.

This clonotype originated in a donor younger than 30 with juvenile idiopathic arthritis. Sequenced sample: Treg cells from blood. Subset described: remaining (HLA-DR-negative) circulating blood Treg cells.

The CDR3 sequence is CSASSESQYF. The chain joins TRBV20-1 to TRBJ2-5; TCRdb returns TRBD2, unconfirmable since there is no DNA. The V gene's germline CDR1 is DFQATT and CDR2 SNEGSKA (reference sequence). The CDR3 totals 10 residues. No DNA is recorded.